One sample yielded the 30 T cell receptor beta chains listed below, sequenced in a study of T cell changes during pregnancy in multiple sclerosis. The method was immunoSEQ multiplex PCR; TCRdb's version includes in-frame clones alone and lacks a portion of them. Here the sample spans fewer than 140,000 clones, roughly nine tenths being singletons. The starting material was peripheral blood, obtained before pregnancy. All receptors come from a female donor with multiple sclerosis, enrolled in a pregnancy study.

This rearrangement joins TRBV7-2 to TRBJ2-5; tentative D call: TRBD2 (6 bases). This CDR3 has 13 residues. Germline-derived CDR1 and CDR2 are SGHTA and FQGNSA. Trimming left V 0 bases short and J 4 bases short, with 6 bases between. The DNA of the CDR3 is TGTGCCAGCAGCTTAGCGGGGGGAGAGACCCAGTACTTC. This gives the protein CASSLAGGETQYF. Complete variable domain (other parts from reference TRBV7-2 and TRBJ2-5): GAGVSQSPSNKVTEKGKDVELRCDPISGHTALYWYRQSLGQGLEFLIYFQGNSAPDKSGLPSDRFSAERTGGSVSTLTIQRTQQEDSAVYLCASSLAGGETQYFGPGTRLLVL.

The V gene is TRBV7-2, the J gene TRBJ1-1; D gene uncertain. Germline CDR1 and CDR2: SGHTA and FQGNSA. This CDR3 has 16 residues. V shed 1 base and J shed 0 bases, with 12 bases lying between them. CDR3 nucleotide sequence: TGTGCCAGCAGCTTAGGGTGGCGGGCCATGAACACTGAAGCTTTCTTT. This translates into CASSLGWRAMNTEAFF.

The chain combines TRBV30 with TRBJ2-2, with TRBD2 matching 10 bases. The CDR3 contains 17 residues. With 2 bases clipped from V and 1 base from J, the junction kept 7 bases outside the gene matches. Germline-derived CDR1 and CDR2 are GTSNPN and SVGIG (reference sequence). The CDR3 reads CAWSKQRGGLNTGELFF. The DNA of the CDR3 is TGTGCCTGGAGTAAGCAGCGGGGGGGATTGAACACCGGGGAGCTGTTTTTT.

This chain connects TRBV7-9 to TRBJ2-5, with TRBD2 as a possible D gene (5 bases). V lost 5 bases and J lost 5, with 15 bases in between. The CDR3 runs 14 residues. Looked up from germline, CDR1 is SEHNR and CDR2 is FQNEAQ (reference sequence). This chain's CDR3 is CASSPTRLQETQYF. In DNA form, the CDR3 reads TGTGCCAGCAGCCCCACTAGATTGCAGGAGACCCAGTACTTC.

The chain has TRBV15 and TRBJ2-1, with TRBD2 matching 12 bases. Germline-derived CDR1 and CDR2 are LNHNV and YYDKDF (reference sequence). The CDR3 runs 16 residues. V was pared by 4 bases and J by 4 bases, with 5 bases of the junction left unmatched. Here the CDR3 DNA reads TGTGCCACCAGCACCAGGACTAGCGGGGTATACAATGAGCAGTTCTTC. It codes for CATSTRTSGVYNEQFF.

This clone was counted between two and nine times. The chain links TRBV4-1 to TRBJ1-1; possibly TRBD1 for D (5 bases). Per germline, CDR1 MGHRA and CDR2 YSYEKL. This CDR3 has 13 amino acids. V was pared by 3 bases and J by 3 bases, with 8 bases between. CDR3 nucleotides: TGCGCCAGCAGCCACAGGGTTTACACTGAAGCTTTCTTT. Translating gives CASSHRVYTEAFF.

The V gene is TRBV30, the J gene TRBJ1-4; D is perhaps TRBD1 (5 bases). The CDR3 length is 12 residues. V was pared by 3 bases and J by 5 bases, with 7 bases between. The germline V gene has CDR1 GTSNPN and CDR2 SVGIG (reference sequence). The CDR3 loop reads CAWRGGNEKLFF. The CDR3 DNA reads TGTGCCTGGAGGGGGGGGAATGAAAAACTGTTTTTT.

J is TRBJ2-1 and V is TRBV7-3; 9 positions match TRBD2. Trimming removed 5 bases from V and 8 bases from J; junction bases left unmatched: 13. The V gene's germline CDR1 is SGHTA and CDR2 FQGTGA. This CDR3 has 16 residues. The CDR3: CASSLNPGTSIDEQFF. The CDR3 DNA is TGTGCCAGCAGCCTAAACCCCGGGACTAGCATCGATGAGCAGTTCTTC.

This chain joins TRBV15 and TRBJ2-5, with D unclear. In germline, CDR1 is LNHNV, CDR2 YYDKDF (reference sequence). Deletions cut 0 bases from V and 0 bases from J, with 5 bases between. This CDR3 comprises 14 residues. The CDR3 bases are TGTGCCACCAGCAGAGACCGGGACCAAGAGACCCAGTACTTC. Its protein product is CATSRDRDQETQYF.

The chain joins TRBV9 to TRBJ2-3, with D hard to call. Trimming left V 3 bases short and J 3 bases short, with 11 bases between. CDR1 and CDR2 from the germline V gene are SGDLS and YYNGEE. The CDR3 sequence is 14 residues long. CDR3 in amino acids: CASSGALWTDTQYF. In DNA, the CDR3 is TGTGCCAGCAGCGGGGCCCTTTGGACAGATACGCAGTATTTT.

This clone was counted between two and nine times. The genes are TRBV6-5 and TRBJ2-7; TRBD1 might be the D (6 bases). Trimming took 0 bases from V and 2 from J, leaving 11 bases between them. The germline CDR1 and CDR2 sequences are MNHEY and SVGAGI. The CDR3 runs to 15 residues. The CDR3 sequence: CASSYSPDSPYEQYF. DNA for the CDR3: TGTGCCAGCAGTTACTCGCCGGACAGCCCCTACGAGCAGTACTTC.

This rearrangement joins TRBV7-2 to TRBJ2-7, with TRBD2 matching over 9 bases. Germline-derived CDR1 and CDR2 are SGHTA and FQGNSA. The CDR3 extends over 16 amino acids. With 4 bases clipped from V and 2 bases from J, the junction kept 9 bases outside the gene matches. CDR3: CASSYRASGTTYEQYF. CDR3 in DNA: TGTGCCAGCAGCTACCGGGCTAGCGGGACGACCTACGAGCAGTACTTC.

V gene TRBV19 combines with J gene TRBJ2-5, with 7 bases fitting TRBD1. From germline, CDR1 is LNHDA and CDR2 SQIVND (reference sequence). There are 16 residues in the CDR3. With 1 base clipped from V and 2 bases from J, the junction kept 7 bases outside the gene matches. The CDR3 sequence is CASSIVGNRGQETQYF. The CDR3 region has the DNA TGTGCCAGTAGTATAGTGGGGAACAGGGGTCAAGAGACCCAGTACTTC.

This clone was observed once. V is TRBV5-5 and J is TRBJ1-2; a weak D match, TRBD1 (5 bases). V was shortened by 2 bases and J by 2 bases, with 10 bases between the two germline ends. The germline CDR1 and CDR2 sequences are SGHKS and YYEKEE (reference sequence). The CDR3 has 14 residues. The CDR3 bases are TGTGCCAGCAGCTTAAGACAGTTAAACTATGGCTACACCTTC. It specifies CASSLRQLNYGYTF.

The genes are TRBV6-1 and TRBJ1-5, with D perhaps TRBD1 (5 bases). The CDR3 is 14 residues long. Per the germline V gene, CDR1 is MNHNS and CDR2 is SASEGT. The V end lost 6 bases, the J end lost 5 bases, and 14 bases lay between the germline ends. The CDR3: CASRRTGIDQPQHF. CDR3 bases: TGTGCCAGCAGACGAACAGGTATTGATCAGCCCCAGCATTTT.

V is TRBV28 and J is TRBJ1-1; D is uncertain. Per the germline V gene, CDR1 is MDHEN and CDR2 is SYDVKM. Trimming removed 3 bases at V and 2 bases at J, with 13 bases between. The CDR3 has 15 amino acids. This CDR3 reads CASSLEGRPNTEAFF. As DNA, the CDR3 is TGTGCCAGCAGTTTGGAGGGCAGGCCAAACACTGAAGCTTTCTTT.

V usage is TRBV19 and J usage is TRBJ2-2; no clear D. CDR3 length: 14 residues. V lost 4 bases and J 1 base, leaving 7 bases between the germline ends. Germline-derived CDR1 and CDR2 are LNHDA and SQIVND (reference sequence). For the CDR3, the DNA is TGTGCCAGTAGTACCCTAGGGAACACCGGGGAGCTGTTTTTT. It codes for CASSTLGNTGELFF.

This rearrangement joins TRBV7-9 to TRBJ1-6; no firm D call. The germline V gene encodes CDR1 SEHNR and CDR2 FQNEAQ (reference sequence). The CDR3 is 16 residues long. Trimming cost V 6 bases and J 7 bases, with 19 bases left between them. The CDR3 sequence is CASSSYRGAGNSPLHF. CDR3 sequence (DNA): TGTGCCAGCAGTTCGTACCGAGGAGCGGGAAATTCACCCCTCCACTTT.

As for this clone: Mismatch with germline at one junction end may stem from a read error. The genes are TRBV6-4 and TRBJ2-7, with 10 bases fitting TRBD1. Germline CDR1 is MRHNA and CDR2 is SNTAGT. This CDR3 is 16 amino acids long. CDR3: CANSAPRDRGSYEQYF. Here the CDR3 DNA reads TGTGCCAACAGTGCGCCCCGGGACAGGGGCTCCTACGAGCAGTACTTC.

The rearrangement links TRBV27 to TRBJ2-1; D is possibly TRBD2 (5 bases). Germline CDR1 is MNHEY and CDR2 is SMNVEV (reference sequence). CDR3 length equals 13 residues. Trimming stripped 5 bases from V and 14 bases from J, with 19 bases between. In DNA form, the CDR3 reads TGTGCCAGCAGTCCGAATCTGGGGAGCGAAAAGTTCTTC. It yields the protein CASSPNLGSEKFF.

The rearrangement uses TRBV5-1 and TRBJ1-3; D gene ambiguous. CDR3 size: 13 residues. CDR1 is SGHRS and CDR2 is YFSETQ in the germline V gene. V shed 1 base and J shed 3 bases, with 5 bases lying between them. CDR3 sequence (DNA): TGCGCCAGCAGCTTGTCTCTTGGAAACACCATATATTTT. It yields the protein CASSLSLGNTIYF.

This clone occurred once. This sequence joins TRBV5-4 and TRBJ1-2; 9 nucleotides agree with TRBD1. Germline CDR1 reads SGHNT; CDR2 reads YYREEE (reference sequence). Losses at the gene ends were 4 bases for V and 4 bases for J; bases not matched to a gene: 2. The CDR3 extends over 13 amino acids. Here the CDR3 reads CASSPDRGYGYTF. The CDR3 nucleotides read TGTGCCAGCAGCCCGGACAGGGGCTATGGCTACACCTTC. The full variable domain, rest sourced from reference TRBV5-4 and TRBJ1-2, is ETGVTQSPTHLIKTRGQQVTLRCSSQSGHNTVSWYQQALGQGPQFIFQYYREEENGRGNFPPRFSGLQFPNYSSELNVNALELDDSALYLCASSPDRGYGYTFGSGTRLTVV.

CDR3 region: CASSYMGDSSYEQYF. CDR3 bases: TGTGCCAGCAGTTACATGGGGGACAGCTCCTACGAGCAGTACTTC. J is TRBJ2-7 and V is TRBV6-6; 7 bases match TRBD1. Germline V gene lookup returns CDR1 MNHNY and CDR2 SVGAGI (reference sequence). The CDR3 is made up of 15 amino acids. Trimming at V came to 2 bases and at J to 0 bases, leaving 4 bases not matched to a gene.

The chain uses TRBV6-6 and TRBJ2-5, with 9 positions matching TRBD1. This CDR3 has 15 amino acids. The J segment lost 5 bases and the V segment lost 2 bases, leaving 6 bases of the junction unmatched. In germline, CDR1 is MNHNY, CDR2 SVGAGI (reference sequence). This CDR3 is CASSYLSGQGETQYF. CDR3 bases: TGTGCCAGCAGTTACCTTTCAGGACAGGGGGAGACCCAGTACTTC.

Notes on this clone: One end of the junction does not line up with germline, which may come from a read error. This chain uses TRBV7-8 with TRBJ1-5; D gene unclear. CDR3 length: 16 residues. Germline V gene lookup returns CDR1 SGHVS and CDR2 FQNEAQ. The CDR3 loop reads CASRPGGWVSDQPQHF. DNA of the CDR3: TGTGCCAGCAGGCCAGGAGGGTGGGTTAGCGATCAGCCCCAGCATTTT.

The CDR3 sequence: CASSGGQHYGYTF. The CDR3 bases are TGTGCCAGCAGCGGCGGACAGCACTATGGCTACACCTTC. J is TRBJ1-2 and V is TRBV6-5, with D perhaps matching TRBD1 (6 bases). The CDR3 has 13 residues. Germline V gene sequence: CDR1 MNHEY, CDR2 SVGAGI. V was clipped by 6 bases and J by 3 bases, with 11 bases between them.

The V and J genes are TRBV6-1 and TRBJ1-2, with D perhaps matching TRBD1 (5 bases). Germline V gene data show CDR1 as MNHNS and CDR2 as SASEGT. CDR3 length: 14 amino acids. V gave up 4 bases and J gave up 7 bases, with 16 bases separating them. The CDR3 DNA reads as TGTGCCAGCAGTGTGTGGGGCGCCGTCCTTGGCTACACCTTC. Protein sequence: CASSVWGAVLGYTF.

The V gene is TRBV19, the J gene TRBJ1-2, with a tentative D call TRBD1 (6 bases). Between the trimmed V and J ends, which lost 7 bases and 8 bases, there was a span of 17 bases. This CDR3 is 13 amino acids long. Germline CDR1 LNHDA, CDR2 SQIVND (reference sequence). CDR3 protein: CASNRQDTFGYTF. The CDR3 DNA follows: TGTGCCAGTAACAGACAGGATACTTTCGGCTACACCTTC.

The gene calls are TRBV19 and TRBJ2-7; the D gene is possibly TRBD1 (6 bases). V gave up 4 bases and J gave up 4 bases, with 8 bases separating them. The germline gives CDR1 LNHDA, CDR2 SQIVND (reference sequence). This CDR3 is 12 amino acids long. The CDR3 DNA reads TGTGCCAGTAGTAGAGACAGGTACGAGCAGTACTTC. This translates into CASSRDRYEQYF.

This clone has just one count. This chain uses TRBV19 with TRBJ1-2, with TRBD1 as a possible D gene (5 bases). CDR1 LNHDA and CDR2 SQIVND come from the germline V gene (reference sequence). Trimming took 4 bases from V and 5 from J, leaving 11 bases between them. The CDR3 spans 13 residues. CDR3 protein: CASSTTALYGYTF. The CDR3 nucleotides are TGTGCCAGTAGTACGACAGCCCTTTATGGCTACACCTTC.